This T cell receptor (beta chain) was documented in a study of cytomegalovirus exposure and HLA in healthy donors. General observations from the study: TRBV6-2, TRBV6-3 and some other V segments were unresolvable in 87-base-pair reads. Prediction of most subjects' HLA-A and HLA-B alleles by TCR beta sequences was reportedly accurate. Association of a missense DCLRE1C variant with TCR beta V- and J-gene trimming was reported in a later analysis. Presence/absence analyses treated sequencing depth as roughly uniform across donors.

The study ran its PCR with 60 Vbeta and 13 Jbeta primers. The protocol was immunoSEQ multiplex PCR, while the TCRdb copy is restricted to in-frame clones and leaves out a portion. The sample has roughly 93,000 clones; around 72% are singletons. About this clone itself: Its target is unknown.

Deletions cut 5 bases from V and 10 bases from J, with 14 bases between. The CDR3 extends over 13 amino acids. CDR1 and CDR2 (germline): MNHEY, SMNVEV (reference sequence). The clonotype originates from a man aged 18 to 29 in good health and CMV-seropositive. The sample taken for sequencing was PBMCs. This rearrangement joins TRBV27 to TRBJ1-4, with D possibly being TRBD1 (6 bases). CDR3 residues: CASSRTGRGKLFF. CDR3 DNA: TGTGCCAGCAGTAGAACAGGGCGCGGAAAACTGTTTTTT.